A selection of T cell receptor beta chains follows, all from one sample in a study of CD4 T cells in relation to SARS-CoV-2 and coronaviruses. These receptors lack a known antigen. Repertoires were generated with immunoSEQ multiplex PCR, while TCRdb's copy carries only in-frame clones and drops some. Of 25,000 to 30,000 clones in the sample, 60% to 80% are singletons; the top ten hold around a quarter. The sequenced sample consisted of CD4+ T cells from PBMCs, cultured in vitro. The receptors stem from a human donor in good health. The CDR3 runs from the conserved cysteine through the conserved F or W. Fields, in order: J gene, V gene, D gene, CDR3 protein, CDR3 DNA. A D gene is named only where the DNA matches it firmly.

J gene: TRBJ2-1
V gene: TRBV9
D gene: TRBD2
CDR3 protein: CASSVPGGGASNEQFF
CDR3 DNA: TGTGCCAGCAGCGTCCCGGGCGGGGGGGCTTCCAATGAGCAGTTCTTC